The 18 T cell receptor beta chains given below trace back to one sample, sequenced in a study of blood T cell repertoires in COVID-19. Sequencing used immunoSEQ multiplex PCR; TCRdb keeps in-frame clones, though not all of them. Among under 90,000 clones listed, approximately 88% were seen once. The sample consisted of peripheral blood. The receptors were sampled from a man aged 60 to 75 with acute or convalescent COVID-19.

DNA of the CDR3: TGTGCCAGTAGGCCCTGGGGACAGGGAAAATTCAACTATGGCTACACCTTC. This gives the protein CASRPWGQGKFNYGYTF. This chain uses TRBV19 with TRBJ1-2, with 9 bases fitting TRBD1. V shed 6 bases and J 2 bases; nucleotides not matched to a gene: 13. There are 17 residues in the CDR3. Germline loops: CDR1 LNHDA, CDR2 SQIVND (reference sequence).

The V call is TRBV19, the J call TRBJ2-7, with 13 bases matching TRBD2. Trimming took 5 bases from V and 4 from J; bases not matched to a gene: 5. This CDR3 contains 15 residues. CDR1 and CDR2 from the germline V gene are LNHDA and SQIVND (reference sequence). CDR3 DNA: TGTGCCAGTAGTCTGTGGACTAGCGGGGGATACGAGCAGTACTTC. Amino acids: CASSLWTSGGYEQYF. The variable domain in full, completed from reference TRBV19 and TRBJ2-7, reads DGGITQSPKYLFRKEGQNVTLSCEQNLNHDAMYWYRQDPGQGLRLIYYSQIVNDFQKGDIAEGYSVSREKKESFPLTVTSAQKNPTAFYLCASSLWTSGGYEQYFGPGTRLTVT.

The rearrangement joins TRBV11-2 to TRBJ1-3, with TRBD1 as a possible D gene (5 bases). Deletions cut 7 bases from V and 0 bases from J, with 19 bases between. Germline values: CDR1 SGHAT, CDR2 FQNNGV. There are 17 residues in the CDR3. DNA for the CDR3: TGTGCCAGCACCCATTACCGTCAGGGAAGCTCTGGAAACACCATATATTTT. This gives the protein CASTHYRQGSSGNTIYF. Combining the CDR3 with reference TRBV11-2 and TRBJ1-3 gives the whole variable domain EAGVAQSPRYKIIEKRQSVAFWCNPISGHATLYWYQQILGQGPKLLIQFQNNGVVDDSQLPKDRFSAERLKGVDSTLKIQPAKLEDSAVYLCASTHYRQGSSGNTIYFGEGSWLTVV.

In this sample, this clone turned up once. The rearrangement uses TRBV7-8 and TRBJ2-3; 15 bases match TRBD2. The CDR3 totals 19 residues. Looked up from germline, CDR1 is SGHVS and CDR2 is FQNEAQ. Germline trimming cut 5 bases from V and 1 base from J; bases unmatched to any gene: 10. CDR3 in amino acids: CASSHRTSGGAGRTDTQYF. CDR3 DNA sequence: TGTGCCAGCAGCCACCGGACTAGCGGGGGGGCCGGTCGCACAGATACGCAGTATTTT.

The chain couples TRBV7-6 to TRBJ2-3; the match to TRBD2 covers 10 bases. This CDR3 is 20 amino acids long. Germline V gene data show CDR1 as SGHVS and CDR2 as FNYEAQ. V gave up 5 bases and J gave up 3 bases; unmatched junction bases: 20. The CDR3 spells CASSRLQAGGTLEGTDTQYF. Here the CDR3 DNA reads TGTGCCAGCAGCCGCCTACAAGCGGGGGGGACTTTAGAGGGAACAGATACGCAGTATTTT. Full variable domain (remainder filled in from reference TRBV7-6 and TRBJ2-3): GAGVSQSPRYKVTKRGQDVALRCDPISGHVSLYWYRQALGQGPEFLTYFNYEAQQDKSGLPNDRFSAERPEGSISTLTIQRTEQRDSAMYRCASSRLQAGGTLEGTDTQYFGPGTRLTVL.

The genes are TRBV5-1 and TRBJ2-1; 13 positions match TRBD2. J gave up 3 bases and V 3 bases, and 12 bases lay outside the gene matches. Germline V CDR1 and CDR2: SGHRS, YFSETQ. This CDR3 spans 19 amino acids. The CDR3 region has the DNA TGCGCCAGCAGCTCAACTAGCGGGGGGGCCAGGGGGCACTACAATGAGCAGTTCTTC. Translating gives CASSSTSGGARGHYNEQFF.

The chain couples TRBV7-2 to TRBJ2-4, with D possibly TRBD2 on 6 matching bases. CDR3 size: 16 residues. Germline CDR1 and CDR2: SGHTA and FQGNSA. With 1 base removed from V and 1 base from J, the gap between germline ends came to 11 bases. CDR3 nucleotide sequence: TGTGCCAGCAGCTTAGTGGAGGGGTGGGCCAAAAACATTCAGTACTTC. Amino acids: CASSLVEGWAKNIQYF.

This rearrangement joins TRBV7-6 to TRBJ1-5, with TRBD1 identical over 7 bases. J was trimmed by 3 bases and V by 0 bases; bases with no gene match: 5. This CDR3 is built from 16 residues. Germline CDR1 and CDR2: SGHVS and FNYEAQ. The CDR3 DNA follows: TGTGCCAGCAGCTTAGCAGGGGGCACCGACAATCAGCCCCAGCATTTT. Translating it yields CASSLAGGTDNQPQHF. Based on the CDR3 plus reference TRBV7-6 and TRBJ1-5, the full variable domain is GAGVSQSPRYKVTKRGQDVALRCDPISGHVSLYWYRQALGQGPEFLTYFNYEAQQDKSGLPNDRFSAERPEGSISTLTIQRTEQRDSAMYRCASSLAGGTDNQPQHFGDGTRLSIL.

The V and J genes are TRBV6-5 and TRBJ1-1, with unresolved D. Germline CDR1 and CDR2: MNHEY and SVGAGI. CDR3 length equals 11 residues. With 5 bases removed from V and 7 bases from J, the gap between germline ends came to 8 bases. The CDR3 is CASSLILEAFF. CDR3 DNA: TGTGCCAGCAGTCTAATCCTTGAAGCTTTCTTT.

The rearrangement joins TRBV30 to TRBJ2-3; 7 bases are a match to TRBD2. Trimming removed 2 bases from V and 6 bases from J; junction bases left unmatched: 5. The CDR3 is 13 amino acids. Germline loops: CDR1 GTSNPN, CDR2 SVGIG (reference sequence). In nucleotides, the CDR3 is TGTGCCTGGAGTTTCGACGGGGGGGATACGCAGTATTTT. The encoded protein is CAWSFDGGDTQYF.

The chain is built from TRBV6-5 and TRBJ2-1; TRBD1 aligns across 9 bases. Germline CDR1 MNHEY, CDR2 SVGAGI. The CDR3 runs 15 residues. J gave up 2 bases and V 7 bases, and 6 bases lay outside the gene matches. The chain's CDR3 is CASTPTGGAYNEQFF. The DNA for the CDR3 is TGTGCCAGCACCCCGACAGGGGGAGCCTACAATGAGCAGTTCTTC.

The chain links TRBV6-2 or TRBV6-3 to TRBJ2-3, with D possibly being TRBD1 (6 bases). The V gene's germline CDR1 is MNHEY and CDR2 SVGEGT. The CDR3 extends over 14 amino acids. Trimming pared 4 bases from V and 2 bases from J, leaving 10 bases between. The CDR3 reads CASSWTVPTDTQYF. As DNA, the CDR3 is TGTGCCAGCAGTTGGACAGTCCCCACAGATACGCAGTATTTT.

The V gene is TRBV7-8, the J gene TRBJ2-7, with 8 bases matching TRBD2. CDR3 length: 13 amino acids. Trimming removed 8 bases from V and 2 bases from J; junction bases left unmatched: 5. The germline V gene encodes CDR1 SGHVS and CDR2 FQNEAQ. In DNA form, the CDR3 reads TGTGCCAGCTCGCGGGGGGCTACCTACGAGCAGTACTTC. Protein sequence: CASSRGATYEQYF.

This clone was recorded only once. The chain links TRBV11-2 to TRBJ2-2, with 8 bases lining up with TRBD1. Germline CDR1 SGHAT, CDR2 FQNNGV. The CDR3 totals 17 residues. V trimming: 4 bases; J trimming: 0 bases; junction bases outside the gene matches: 7. The CDR3 coding sequence is TGTGCCAGCAGCTATGGACAGGGCAGAACGAACACCGGGGAGCTGTTTTTT. Amino acids: CASSYGQGRTNTGELFF.

This chain uses TRBV2 with TRBJ1-1; possibly TRBD1 for D (6 bases). The germline V gene has CDR1 SNHLY and CDR2 FYNNEI. This CDR3 contains 15 residues. V was clipped by 6 bases and J by 1 base, with 15 bases between them. Here the CDR3 DNA reads TGTGCCAGCAGCTACAGGGCAGGCGAGAACACTGAAGCTTTCTTT. Its protein product is CASSYRAGENTEAFF.

The CDR3 loop reads CASSLNRNTGELFF. The CDR3 nucleotides read TGTGCCAGCAGCTTGAACAGGAACACCGGGGAGCTGTTTTTT. This rearrangement joins TRBV5-6 to TRBJ2-2, with D unresolved. V dropped 1 base and J dropped 1 base, with 5 bases sitting between them. CDR1 is SGHDT, CDR2 YYEEEE, per germline. The length of the CDR3 is 14 residues.

The chain has TRBV5-6 and TRBJ1-4; 9 positions match TRBD1. Germline V gene data show CDR1 as SGHDT and CDR2 as YYEEEE. With 6 bases clipped from V and 0 bases from J, the junction kept 6 bases outside the gene matches. The CDR3 contains 16 residues. This CDR3 is CASNRGQVSTNEKLFF. In DNA form, the CDR3 reads TGTGCCAGCAACAGGGGGCAGGTTTCAACTAATGAAAAACTGTTTTTT.

This chain connects TRBV10-2 to TRBJ1-4, with TRBD1 matching over 9 bases. The CDR3 contains 16 residues. J was trimmed by 10 bases and V by 2 bases; bases with no gene match: 11. Germline CDR1 WSHSY, CDR2 SAAADI. The CDR3 bases are TGCGCCAGCAGTGAGCCGACGGGGACAGGGACGACAAAACTGTTTTTT. Protein: CASSEPTGTGTTKLFF.